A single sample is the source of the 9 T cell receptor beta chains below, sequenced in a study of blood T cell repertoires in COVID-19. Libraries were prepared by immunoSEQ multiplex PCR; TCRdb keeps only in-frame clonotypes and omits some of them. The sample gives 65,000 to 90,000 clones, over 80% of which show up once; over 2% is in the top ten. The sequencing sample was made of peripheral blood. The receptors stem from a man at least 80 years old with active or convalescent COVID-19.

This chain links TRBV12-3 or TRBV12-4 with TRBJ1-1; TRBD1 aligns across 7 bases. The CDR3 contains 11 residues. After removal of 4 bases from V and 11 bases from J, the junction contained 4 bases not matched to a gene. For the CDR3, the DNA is TGTGCCAGCAGTTACGGACAGGCCGCTTTCTTT. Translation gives CASSYGQAAFF.

The CDR3 coding sequence is TGCAGCGCCAGGACAGGGGTTAGCACAGATACGCAGTATTTT. The encoded protein is CSARTGVSTDTQYF. The rearrangement joins TRBV29-1 to TRBJ2-3, with TRBD1 matching 9 bases. The CDR3 covers 14 residues. The junction had 5 bases not matched to a gene; V was cut back by 7 bases and J by 0 bases. Per germline, CDR1 SQVTM and CDR2 ANQGSEA.

The CDR3 protein is CASSLSGTGADTQYF. The CDR3 DNA reads as TGTGCCAGCAGCCTTAGCGGGACAGGGGCAGATACGCAGTATTTT. This chain links TRBV3-1 (or the pseudogene TRBV3-2) with TRBJ2-3; 10 bases align to TRBD1. The CDR3 runs to 15 residues. CDR1 and CDR2 (germline): LGHDT, YNNKEL (reference sequence). The V and J ends lost 4 bases and 4 bases, in that order; junction bases with no gene match: 5.

The CDR3 region has the DNA TGTGCCACCAGCAGAGACTATAACGGAGGTCAAGAGACCCAGTACTTC. This encodes CATSRDYNGGQETQYF. The chain links TRBV15 to TRBJ2-5, with TRBD2 as a possible D gene (5 bases). Deletions cut 0 bases from V and 2 bases from J, with 13 bases between. Per germline, CDR1 LNHNV and CDR2 YYDKDF (reference sequence). The CDR3 spans 16 residues.

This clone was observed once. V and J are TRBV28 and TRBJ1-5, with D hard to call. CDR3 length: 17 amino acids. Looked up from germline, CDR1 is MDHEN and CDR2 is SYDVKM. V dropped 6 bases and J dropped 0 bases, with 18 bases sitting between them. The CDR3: CASSSSREGNSNQPQHF. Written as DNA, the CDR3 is TGTGCCAGCAGCTCCTCCCGGGAGGGCAATAGCAATCAGCCCCAGCATTTT.

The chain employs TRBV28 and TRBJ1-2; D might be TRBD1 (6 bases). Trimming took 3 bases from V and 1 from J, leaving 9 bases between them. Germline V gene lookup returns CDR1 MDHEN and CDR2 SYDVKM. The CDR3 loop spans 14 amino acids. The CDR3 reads CASSLSGVNYGYTF. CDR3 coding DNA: TGTGCCAGCAGTTTGTCAGGGGTTAACTATGGCTACACCTTC.

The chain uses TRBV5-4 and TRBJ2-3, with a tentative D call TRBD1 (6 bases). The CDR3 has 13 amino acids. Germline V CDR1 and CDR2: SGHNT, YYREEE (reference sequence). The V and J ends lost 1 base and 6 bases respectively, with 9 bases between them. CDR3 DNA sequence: TGTGCCAGCAGCTTGTCAGGGGCCGATACGCAGTATTTT. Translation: CASSLSGADTQYF.

CDR3 sequence: CASSQHGGGLSQPQHF. DNA of the CDR3: TGCGCCAGCAGCCAGCATGGGGGGGGACTGAGTCAGCCCCAGCATTTT. The chain combines TRBV4-1 with TRBJ1-5; D possibly corresponds to TRBD1 (5 bases). V was cut by 3 bases and J by 6 bases, with 18 bases left in between. This CDR3 is 16 amino acids long. Germline CDR1 is MGHRA and CDR2 is YSYEKL.

The CDR3 reads CASRLDKYYGYTF. The DNA for the CDR3 is TGTGCCAGCAGACTGGACAAGTACTATGGCTACACCTTC. V and J are TRBV28 and TRBJ1-2, with D perhaps TRBD1 (5 bases). This CDR3 contains 13 residues. Deletions cut 6 bases from V and 3 bases from J, with 11 bases between. Germline assignment: CDR1 MDHEN and CDR2 SYDVKM.